A selection of T cell receptor beta chains follows, all from one sample in a study of spatial heterogeneity in lung cancer. Each CDR3 protein is one row after TCRdb ran MiXCR on the 5' RACE reads. The table records just under 95,000 distinct CDR3 sequences, roughly 12% of them present only once. This specimen consisted of PBMCs, obtained at surgery. The receptors derive from a male donor with early-stage non-small cell lung cancer. Both conserved end residues are part of each CDR3.

j_call v_call cdr3_aa
TRBJ1-3 TRBV7-2 CASSLDSTIYF
TRBJ1-5 TRBV12-3/TRBV12-4 CASSLSTGGENQPQHF
TRBJ2-7 TRBV14 CASSPPAGYEQYF
TRBJ2-3 TRBV13 CASSPRTGPTNTQYF
TRBJ1-1 TRBV5-1 CASSSRTVNTEAFF
TRBJ2-1 TRBV24-1 CATSEPSGNEQFF
TRBJ2-5 TRBV7-2 CASSPGTSELETQYF
TRBJ2-6 TRBV6-5 CASSYLGNSGANVLTF
TRBJ2-1 TRBV6-2/TRBV6-3 CASSYFIDAFSYNEQFF
TRBJ2-7 TRBV9 CASSELAGPSYEQYF
TRBJ2-7 TRBV20-1 CSAAGTGVEQYF
TRBJ2-3 TRBV28 CASSTGYTDTQYF
TRBJ2-1 TRBV5-1 CASSLEGLAGVGEQFF
TRBJ2-7 TRBV2 CASSLYEQYF
TRBJ2-7 TRBV7-2 CASSSTRPAPDGSYEQYF
TRBJ2-5 TRBV6-2/TRBV6-3 CASSRNGGAKTQYF
TRBJ2-5 TRBV27 CASSLWGGKTQYF
TRBJ1-2 TRBV5-5 CASSPAGNYGYTF
TRBJ2-7 TRBV18 CASSPGQVITEQYF
TRBJ1-6 TRBV27 CASSLRQNNSPLHF
TRBJ1-6 TRBV11-3 CASSLDSYNSPLHF
TRBJ1-1 TRBV14 CASSPLPGQRNTEAFF
TRBJ1-5 TRBV20-1 CSTRHRGPEQPQHF
TRBJ1-1 TRBV29-1 CSVARVGSEAFF
TRBJ2-1 TRBV7-2 CASTPVRPSSYNDQFF
TRBJ2-5 TRBV6-2/TRBV6-3 CASSPDSRGETQYF
TRBJ2-7 TRBV11-2 CASTLREVPYEQYF
TRBJ2-5 TRBV7-2 CASSLAGGPGTQYF
TRBJ2-3 TRBV28 CASSPPTSGRDTQYF
TRBJ1-2 TRBV7-2 CASTYGYTF
TRBJ2-7 TRBV18 CASSPPREDRSYEQYF
TRBJ2-2 TRBV7-9 CASSLSGGPPENGELFF
TRBJ2-1 TRBV4-3 CASSQEAGVREQFF
TRBJ2-1 TRBV6-6 CASSYSSGGNEQFF
TRBJ2-7 TRBV4-3 CASSQDLARGDEQYF
TRBJ2-1 TRBV5-4 CASSKAAHSYNEQFF
TRBJ2-4 TRBV9 CASSVGDIQYF
TRBJ1-1 TRBV5-1 CASSLPTGGTEAFF
TRBJ2-7 TRBV11-2 CASSANPGQGSEQYF
TRBJ2-3 TRBV5-1 CASSQGTVAPDTQYF